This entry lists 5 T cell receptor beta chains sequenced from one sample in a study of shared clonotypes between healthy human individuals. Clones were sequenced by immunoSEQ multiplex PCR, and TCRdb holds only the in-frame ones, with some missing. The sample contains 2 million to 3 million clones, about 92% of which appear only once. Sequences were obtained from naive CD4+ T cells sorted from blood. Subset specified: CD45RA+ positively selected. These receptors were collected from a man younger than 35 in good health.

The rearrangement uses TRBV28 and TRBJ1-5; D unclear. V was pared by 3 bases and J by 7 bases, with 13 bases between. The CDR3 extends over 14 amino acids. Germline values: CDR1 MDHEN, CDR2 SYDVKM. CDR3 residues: CASSFTGSLQPQHF. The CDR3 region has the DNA TGTGCCAGCAGTTTTACGGGGAGTTTGCAGCCCCAGCATTTT.

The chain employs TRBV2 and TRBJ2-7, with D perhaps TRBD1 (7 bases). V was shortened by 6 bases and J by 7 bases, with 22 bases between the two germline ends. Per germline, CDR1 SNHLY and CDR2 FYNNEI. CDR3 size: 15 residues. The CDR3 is CASRRTGAGTEEQYF. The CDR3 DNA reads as TGTGCCAGCAGGAGAACAGGGGCGGGAACAGAAGAGCAGTACTTC.

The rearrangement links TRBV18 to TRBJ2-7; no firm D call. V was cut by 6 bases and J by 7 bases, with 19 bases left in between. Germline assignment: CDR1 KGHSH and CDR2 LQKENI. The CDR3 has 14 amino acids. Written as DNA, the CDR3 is TGTGCCAGCTCCCAATCCGGGCCCCCCCAGGAGCAGTACTTC. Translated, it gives CASSQSGPPQEQYF.

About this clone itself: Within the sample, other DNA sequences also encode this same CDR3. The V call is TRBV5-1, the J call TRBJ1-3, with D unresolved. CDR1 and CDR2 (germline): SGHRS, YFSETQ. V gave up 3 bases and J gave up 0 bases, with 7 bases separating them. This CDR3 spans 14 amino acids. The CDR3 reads CASSSASSGNTIYF. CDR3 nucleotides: TGCGCCAGCAGCTCTGCCAGCTCTGGAAACACCATATATTTT.

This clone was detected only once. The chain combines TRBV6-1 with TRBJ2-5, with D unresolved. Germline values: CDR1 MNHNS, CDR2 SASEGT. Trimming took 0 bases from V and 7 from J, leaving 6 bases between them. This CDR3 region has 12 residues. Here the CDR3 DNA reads TGTGCCAGCAGTGAAGCCACGATGACCCAGTACTTC. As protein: CASSEATMTQYF.